Listed below are T cell receptor beta chains from one sample, sequenced in a study of siplizumab effects on memory and regulatory T cells. The method was immunoSEQ multiplex PCR; TCRdb's version includes in-frame clones alone and lacks a portion of them. The table records some 96,000 clones, 91% of them present only once. The sequenced sample was CD4+ T cells sorted from blood. Receptors were obtained from a human donor in good health. Both conserved end residues are part of each CDR3. A D gene is named only where the DNA matches it firmly. The size of a clone is reported for some rows only, either as once, few or many, or as a class for expanded clones.

>NA|TRBJ2-3|NA|TRBV25-1|14
TGTGCCAGCAGTTATGGGGGGAGAGGAGATACGCAGTATTTT
CASSYGGRGDTQYF
>NA|TRBJ1-4|NA|TRBV30|16
TGTGCCTGGAGTGTACAAGGTCCTGGAGCTAATGAAAAACTGTTTTTT
CAWSVQGPGANEKLFF
>NA|TRBJ2-5|NA|TRBV9|13
TGTGCCAGCAGCCGGACAGAAAAAGAGACCCAGTACTTC
CASSRTEKETQYF
>NA|TRBJ2-5|NA|TRBV18|13
TGTGCCAGCTCACCGACTTATCAAGAGACCCAGTACTTC
CASSPTYQETQYF
>NA|TRBJ2-2|NA|TRBV12-5|16
TGTGCTAGTGGTTTGACGCCATCAGGGAACACCGGGGAGCTGTTTTTT
CASGLTPSGNTGELFF
>NA|TRBJ1-1|NA|TRBV7-2|12
TGTGCCAGCAGCTTAATCAACAGCCGAGCTTTCTTT
CASSLINSRAFF
>once|TRBJ2-3|NA|TRBV20-1|11
TGTTCGGGCGGAAACACAGATACGCAGTATTTT
CSGGNTDTQYF
>few|TRBJ2-7|NA|TRBV11-1|12
TGTGCCAGCAGCTTAGAGACCTACGAGCAGTACTTC
CASSLETYEQYF
>NA|TRBJ2-1|TRBD1|TRBV5-4|15
TGTGCCAGCAAGGGGGACAGGGGGTCCTACAATGAGCAGTTCTTC
CASKGDRGSYNEQFF
>NA|TRBJ2-1|TRBD1|TRBV5-4|14
TGTGCCAGCAGCCCGGGACAGGGCGGCGATGAGCAGTTCTTC
CASSPGQGGDEQFF
>NA|TRBJ1-1|NA|TRBV27|16
TGTGCCAGCAGTTTATCAGGAGGCAAAATGAACACTGAAGCTTTCTTT
CASSLSGGKMNTEAFF
>few|TRBJ2-3|NA|TRBV19|15
TGTGCCAGTAGTATGAAGCGTGGGACTACAGATACGCAGTATTTT
CASSMKRGTTDTQYF
>NA|TRBJ2-5|NA|TRBV11-2|11
TGTGCCAGCAGCCCGGGAGAGACCCAGTACTTC
CASSPGETQYF
>NA|TRBJ2-5|TRBD2|TRBV27|16
TGTGCCAGCAGTCCCCTAGGAGCGGGGGAGCAAGAGACCCAGTACTTC
CASSPLGAGEQETQYF
>once|TRBJ1-6|TRBD1|TRBV11-2|18
TGTGCCAGCAGCTTAGGCGGACAGGGGGCCTCCTATAATTCACCCCTCCACTTT
CASSLGGQGASYNSPLHF
>NA|TRBJ1-3|TRBD1|TRBV5-1|16
TGCGCCAGCAGCGGGGGGGACAGACAATCTGGAAACACCATATATTTT
CASSGGDRQSGNTIYF
>NA|TRBJ2-6|NA|TRBV5-1|14
TGCGCCAGCAGCACCCTCTCTGGGGCCAACGTCCTGACTTTC
CASSTLSGANVLTF
>NA|TRBJ2-1|NA|TRBV28|15
TGTGCCAGCAGCCCTGCTGGCGGAGGGAACAATGAGCAGTTCTTC
CASSPAGGGNNEQFF
>NA|TRBJ2-3|TRBD1|TRBV19|15
TGTGCCAGTAGTAGAGGGACAGGGGGCACAGATACGCAGTATTTT
CASSRGTGGTDTQYF
>NA|TRBJ1-1|NA|TRBV18|12
TGTGCCAGCTCACCACGGCAGCCTGAAGCTTTCTTT
CASSPRQPEAFF
>NA|TRBJ2-3|NA|TRBV18|14
TGTGCCAGCTCACCGCCCGTCGGCACAGATACGCAGTATTTT
CASSPPVGTDTQYF
>NA|TRBJ1-2|NA|TRBV18|14
TGTGCCAGCTCACCAGGGACGGACAACTATGGCTACACCTTC
CASSPGTDNYGYTF
>NA|TRBJ1-5|NA|TRBV7-9|13
TGTGCCAGCAGCCGGGACGGTAATCAGCCCCAGCATTTT
CASSRDGNQPQHF
>NA|TRBJ2-2|NA|TRBV14|13
TGTGCCAGCAGCCGAGCCTGGACCGGGGAGCTGTTTTTT
CASSRAWTGELFF
>once|TRBJ1-2|TRBD1|TRBV7-2|14
TGTGCCAGCAGCTTTACAGGGGGCGGCTATGGCTACACCTTC
CASSFTGGGYGYTF
>NA|TRBJ2-5|TRBD1|TRBV4-3|15
TGCGCCAGCAGCCCCCAAAAGGGGGCTGGAGAGACCCAGTACTTC
CASSPQKGAGETQYF
>NA|TRBJ1-1|NA|TRBV6-5|13
TGTGCCAGCAGTTACGGGGGACCCCTTGAAGCTTTCTTT
CASSYGGPLEAFF
>NA|TRBJ1-6|TRBD1|TRBV9|18
TGTGCCAGCAGCCCTCGGACAGGGAGTAGTTCCTATAATTCACCCCTCCACTTT
CASSPRTGSSSYNSPLHF
>NA|TRBJ1-6|TRBD1|TRBV18|15
TGTGCCAGCTCACCACGACAGGGCTCCCGTGGGCCCCTCCACTTT
CASSPRQGSRGPLHF
>NA|TRBJ2-1|NA|TRBV11-1|11
TGTGCCAGTTCCCCGTTCGGGGAGCAGTTCTTC
CASSPFGEQFF
>few|TRBJ1-5|NA|TRBV2|14
TGTGCCAGCAGCAATGATAAAGGGGTCCAGCCCCAGCATTTT
CASSNDKGVQPQHF
>NA|TRBJ1-1|NA|TRBV5-1|14
TGCGCCAGCAGCTTGGGGGGGTTGAACACTGAAGCTTTCTTT
CASSLGGLNTEAFF
>once|TRBJ2-2|TRBD1|TRBV30|13
TGTGCCTGGGGACAGGGGACAACCGGGGAGCTGTTTTTT
CAWGQGTTGELFF
>NA|TRBJ2-5|NA|TRBV5-4|12
TGTGCCAGCAGCAAGGGGGAAGAGACCCAGTACTTC
CASSKGEETQYF
>NA|TRBJ1-5|TRBD1|TRBV10-3|14
TGTGCCACCCGGGACAGTGGGGGAGGTCAGCCCCAGCATTTT
CATRDSGGGQPQHF
>NA|TRBJ2-1|NA|TRBV7-2|15
TGTGCCAGCAGCTTAGCGGGGACTGTCTACAATGAGCAGTTCTTC
CASSLAGTVYNEQFF
>NA|TRBJ1-2|NA|TRBV18|14
TGTGCCAGCTCGCCCACGGGCGAGGGCTATGGCTACACCTTC
CASSPTGEGYGYTF
>NA|TRBJ2-2|NA|TRBV7-2|15
TGTGCCAGCAGCCTCTCTCCATCGAACACCGGGGAGCTGTTTTTT
CASSLSPSNTGELFF
>NA|TRBJ2-2|NA|TRBV7-3|15
TGTGCCAGCAGCTTCGGGGGCGGCACAGCGGGGGAGCTGTTTTTT
CASSFGGGTAGELFF
>NA|TRBJ2-7|NA|TRBV19|13
TGTGCCAGTAGTGCTTTACCGGGAGACGAGCAGTACTTC
CASSALPGDEQYF
>once|TRBJ2-6|NA|TRBV7-7|18
TGTGCCAGCAGCTGCTATGTAGTGCCACAAAGTCGGGCCAACGTCCTGACTTTC
CASSCYVVPQSRANVLTF
>NA|TRBJ1-2|NA|TRBV7-9|13
TGTGCCAGCACCCCACAGGGCCCCTATGGCTACACCTTC
CASTPQGPYGYTF
>NA|TRBJ2-4|NA|TRBV6-1|11
TGTGCCACCGCAAAGGGGGGCATTCAGTACTTC
CATAKGGIQYF
>once|TRBJ2-1|TRBD2|TRBV5-5|16
TGTGCCAGCAGCCTGGGACTAGCGGGCTCCTACAATGAGCAGTTCTTC
CASSLGLAGSYNEQFF
>once|TRBJ1-2|TRBD1|TRBV19|13
TGTGCCAGTAGCAGGGGGAATGAGGGTGACTACACCTTC
CASSRGNEGDYTF
>NA|TRBJ2-7|TRBD1|TRBV7-2|15
TGTGCCAGCAGTTCCGGGACAGGGGGTGCCTACGAGCAGTACTTC
CASSSGTGGAYEQYF
>NA|TRBJ2-1|TRBD1|TRBV14|15
TGTGCCAGCAGCCACCCAGGGGGCGCCTACAATGAGCAGTTCTTC
CASSHPGGAYNEQFF
>NA|TRBJ2-5|TRBD2|TRBV5-1|15
TGCGCCAGCAGCTTGGTCGGGACTAGCGGGGAGACCCAGTACTTC
CASSLVGTSGETQYF
>NA|TRBJ1-5|NA|TRBV5-8|16
TGTGCCAGCAGCCCCTTCGGGACAAAGGTTAATCAGCCCCAGCATTTT
CASSPFGTKVNQPQHF